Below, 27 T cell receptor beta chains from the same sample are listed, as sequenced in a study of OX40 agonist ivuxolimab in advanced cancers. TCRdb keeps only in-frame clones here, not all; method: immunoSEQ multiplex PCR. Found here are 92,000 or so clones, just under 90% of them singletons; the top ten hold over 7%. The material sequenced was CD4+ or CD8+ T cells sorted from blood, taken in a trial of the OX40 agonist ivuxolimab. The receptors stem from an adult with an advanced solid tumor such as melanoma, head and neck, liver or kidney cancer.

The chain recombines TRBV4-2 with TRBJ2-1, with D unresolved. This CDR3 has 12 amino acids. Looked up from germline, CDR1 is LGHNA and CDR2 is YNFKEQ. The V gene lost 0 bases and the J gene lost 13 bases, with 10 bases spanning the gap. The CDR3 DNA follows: TGTGCCAGCAGCCAAGATGGCCCGATTCAGTTCTTC. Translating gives CASSQDGPIQFF.

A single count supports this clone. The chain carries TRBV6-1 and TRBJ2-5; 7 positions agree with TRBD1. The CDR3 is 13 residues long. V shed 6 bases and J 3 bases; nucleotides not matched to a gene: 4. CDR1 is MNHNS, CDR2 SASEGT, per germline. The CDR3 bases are TGTGCCAGCAGCCTCACAGGGGAAGAGACCCAGTACTTC. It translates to CASSLTGEETQYF.

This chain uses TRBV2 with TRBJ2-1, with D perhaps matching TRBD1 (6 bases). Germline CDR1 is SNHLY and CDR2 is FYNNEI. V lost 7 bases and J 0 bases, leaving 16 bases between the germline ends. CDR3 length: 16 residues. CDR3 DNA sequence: TGTGCCAGCACCAGACAGGTCTTAAGCTCCTACAATGAGCAGTTCTTC. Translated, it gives CASTRQVLSSYNEQFF. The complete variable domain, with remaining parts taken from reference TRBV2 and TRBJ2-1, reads EPEVTQTPSHQVTQMGQEVILRCVPISNHLYFYWYRQILGQKVEFLVSFYNNEISEKSEIFDDQFSVERPDGSNFTLKIRSTKLEDSAMYFCASTRQVLSSYNEQFFGPGTRLTVL.

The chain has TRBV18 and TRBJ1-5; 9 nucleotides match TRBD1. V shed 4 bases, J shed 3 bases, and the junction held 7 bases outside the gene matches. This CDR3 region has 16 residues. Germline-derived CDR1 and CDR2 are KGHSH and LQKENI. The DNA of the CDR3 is TGTGCCAGCTCACTTACGGGACAGGGACCCAATCAGCCCCAGCATTTT. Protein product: CASSLTGQGPNQPQHF.

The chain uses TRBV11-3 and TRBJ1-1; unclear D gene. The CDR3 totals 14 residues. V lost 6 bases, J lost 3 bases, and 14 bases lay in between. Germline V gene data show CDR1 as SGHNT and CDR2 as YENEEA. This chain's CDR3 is CASSSPSRDTEAFF. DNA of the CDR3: TGTGCCAGCAGTTCCCCTAGTAGGGACACTGAAGCTTTCTTT.

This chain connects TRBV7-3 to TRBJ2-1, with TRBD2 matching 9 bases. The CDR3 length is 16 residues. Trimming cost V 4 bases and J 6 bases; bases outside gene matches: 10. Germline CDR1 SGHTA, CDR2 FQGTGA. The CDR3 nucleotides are TGTGCCAGCAGCTCCCTTGGGATAGCGGGGGCCAATGAGCAGTTCTTC. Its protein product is CASSSLGIAGANEQFF.

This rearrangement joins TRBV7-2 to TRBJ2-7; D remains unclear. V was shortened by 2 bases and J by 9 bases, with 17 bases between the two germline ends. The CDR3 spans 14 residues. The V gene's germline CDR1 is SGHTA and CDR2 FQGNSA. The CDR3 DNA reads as TGTGCCAGCAGCTTAAACCCTGGGGTAGTTGGGCAGTACTTC. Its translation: CASSLNPGVVGQYF.

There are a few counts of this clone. This CDR3 is CASSVGGFSYEQYF. The CDR3 DNA is TGTGCCAGCAGCGTAGGCGGATTCTCCTACGAGCAGTACTTC. The rearrangement joins TRBV9 to TRBJ2-7; D unclear. The CDR3 extends over 14 amino acids. Germline V gives CDR1 SGDLS, CDR2 YYNGEE. Trimming stripped 0 bases from V and 0 bases from J, with 7 bases between.

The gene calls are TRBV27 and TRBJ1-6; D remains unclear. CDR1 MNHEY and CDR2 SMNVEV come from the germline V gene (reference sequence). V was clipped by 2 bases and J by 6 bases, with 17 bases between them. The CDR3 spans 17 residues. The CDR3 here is CASSLGWSSLINSPLHF. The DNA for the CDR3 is TGTGCCAGCAGTTTAGGCTGGAGCAGCCTAATTAATTCACCCCTCCACTTT.

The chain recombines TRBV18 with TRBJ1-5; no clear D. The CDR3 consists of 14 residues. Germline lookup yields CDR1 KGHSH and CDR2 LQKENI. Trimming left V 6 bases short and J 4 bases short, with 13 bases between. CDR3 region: CASSPESLNQPQHF. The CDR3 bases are TGTGCCAGCTCCCCAGAAAGCTTGAATCAGCCCCAGCATTTT.

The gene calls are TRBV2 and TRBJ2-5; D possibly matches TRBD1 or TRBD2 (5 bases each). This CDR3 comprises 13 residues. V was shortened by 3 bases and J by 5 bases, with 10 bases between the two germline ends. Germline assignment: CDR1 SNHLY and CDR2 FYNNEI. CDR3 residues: CASSDPGRETQYF. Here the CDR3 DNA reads TGTGCCAGCAGTGACCCGGGGCGGGAGACCCAGTACTTC.

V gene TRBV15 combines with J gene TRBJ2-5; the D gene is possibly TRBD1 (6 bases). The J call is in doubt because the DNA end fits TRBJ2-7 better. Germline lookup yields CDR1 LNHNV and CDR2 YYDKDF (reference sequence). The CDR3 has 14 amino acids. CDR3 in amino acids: CATSRGQQSYEQYF. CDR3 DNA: TGTGCCACCAGCCGTGGACAGCAGTCCTACGAGCAGTACTTC.

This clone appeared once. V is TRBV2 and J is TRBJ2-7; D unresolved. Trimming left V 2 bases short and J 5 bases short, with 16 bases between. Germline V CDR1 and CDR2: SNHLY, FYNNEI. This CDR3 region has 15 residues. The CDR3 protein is CASSEPTLRPNEQYF. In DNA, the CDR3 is TGTGCCAGCAGTGAACCAACCCTAAGGCCTAACGAGCAGTACTTC. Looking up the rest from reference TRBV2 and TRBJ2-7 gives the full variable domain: EPEVTQTPSHQVTQMGQEVILRCVPISNHLYFYWYRQILGQKVEFLVSFYNNEISEKSEIFDDQFSVERPDGSNFTLKIRSTKLEDSAMYFCASSEPTLRPNEQYFGPGTRLTVT.

The CDR3 is CASSQGAASPQETQYF. The DNA of the CDR3 is TGCGCCAGCAGCCAGGGGGCGGCCTCACCGCAGGAGACCCAGTACTTC. The chain uses TRBV4-1 and TRBJ2-5, with a weak D call TRBD1 (6 bases). The germline CDR1 and CDR2 sequences are MGHRA and YSYEKL. The CDR3 consists of 16 residues. V was pared by 3 bases and J by 5 bases, with 19 bases between.

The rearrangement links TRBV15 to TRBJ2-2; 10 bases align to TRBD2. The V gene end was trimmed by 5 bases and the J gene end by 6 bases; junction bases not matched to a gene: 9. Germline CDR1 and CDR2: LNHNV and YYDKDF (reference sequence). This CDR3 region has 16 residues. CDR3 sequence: CATSSGAGGPSGELFF. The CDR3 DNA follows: TGTGCCACCAGCTCAGGAGCGGGAGGGCCGTCCGGGGAGCTGTTTTTT.

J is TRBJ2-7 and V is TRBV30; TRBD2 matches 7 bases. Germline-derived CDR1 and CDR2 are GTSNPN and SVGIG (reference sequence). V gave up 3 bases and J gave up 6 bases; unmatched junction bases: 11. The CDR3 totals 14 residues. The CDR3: CAWSRWEGRVEQYF. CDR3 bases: TGTGCCTGGAGCCGCTGGGAGGGGAGGGTCGAGCAGTACTTC.

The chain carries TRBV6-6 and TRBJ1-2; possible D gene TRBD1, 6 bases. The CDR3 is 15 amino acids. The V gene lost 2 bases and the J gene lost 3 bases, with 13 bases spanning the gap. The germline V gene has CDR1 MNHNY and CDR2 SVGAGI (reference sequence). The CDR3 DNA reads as TGTGCCAGCAGTTACCCAGAGGGGGGCGACTATGGCTACACCTTC. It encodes CASSYPEGGDYGYTF.

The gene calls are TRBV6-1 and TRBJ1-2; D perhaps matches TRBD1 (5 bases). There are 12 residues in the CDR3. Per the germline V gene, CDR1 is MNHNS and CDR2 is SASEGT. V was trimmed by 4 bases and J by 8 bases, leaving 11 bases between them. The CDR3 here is CASSAGFEGYTF. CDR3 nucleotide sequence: TGTGCCAGCAGTGCAGGGTTCGAAGGCTACACCTTC.

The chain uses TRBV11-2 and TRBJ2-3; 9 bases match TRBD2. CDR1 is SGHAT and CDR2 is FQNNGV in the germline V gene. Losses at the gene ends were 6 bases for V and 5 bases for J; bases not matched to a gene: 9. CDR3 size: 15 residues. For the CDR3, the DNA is TGTGCCAGCAGATTGGGGGCTAGCGGGATAGATACGCAGTATTTT. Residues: CASRLGASGIDTQYF.

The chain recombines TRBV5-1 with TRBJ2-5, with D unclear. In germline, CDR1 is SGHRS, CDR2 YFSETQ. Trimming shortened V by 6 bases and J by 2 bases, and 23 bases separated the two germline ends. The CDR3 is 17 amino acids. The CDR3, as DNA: TGCGCCAGCACGAATTGGCCCCGGGCGCCCCTACAAGAGACCCAGTACTTC. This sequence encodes CASTNWPRAPLQETQYF. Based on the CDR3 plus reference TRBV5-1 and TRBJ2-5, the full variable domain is KAGVTQTPRYLIKTRGQQVTLSCSPISGHRSVSWYQQTPGQGLQFLFEYFSETQRNKGNFPGRFSGRQFSNSRSEMNVSTLELGDSALYLCASTNWPRAPLQETQYFGPGTRLLVL.

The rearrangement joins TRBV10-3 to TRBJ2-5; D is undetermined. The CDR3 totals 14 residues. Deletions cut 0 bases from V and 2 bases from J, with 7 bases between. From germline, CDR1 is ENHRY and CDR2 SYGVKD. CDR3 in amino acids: CAISESLMQETQYF. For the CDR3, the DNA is TGTGCCATCAGTGAGTCCCTGATGCAAGAGACCCAGTACTTC.

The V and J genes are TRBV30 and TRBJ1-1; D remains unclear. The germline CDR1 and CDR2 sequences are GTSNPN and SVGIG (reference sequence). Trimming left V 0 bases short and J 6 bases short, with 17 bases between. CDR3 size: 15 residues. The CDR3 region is CAWSVNGVSPAEAFF. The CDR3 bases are TGTGCCTGGAGTGTAAATGGGGTCTCTCCGGCTGAAGCTTTCTTT.

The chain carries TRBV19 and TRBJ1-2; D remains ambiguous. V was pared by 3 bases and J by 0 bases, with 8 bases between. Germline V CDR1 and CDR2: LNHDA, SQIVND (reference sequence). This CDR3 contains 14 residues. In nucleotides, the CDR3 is TGTGCCAGTAGTATGGCAGGAGCTAACTATGGCTACACCTTC. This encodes CASSMAGANYGYTF.

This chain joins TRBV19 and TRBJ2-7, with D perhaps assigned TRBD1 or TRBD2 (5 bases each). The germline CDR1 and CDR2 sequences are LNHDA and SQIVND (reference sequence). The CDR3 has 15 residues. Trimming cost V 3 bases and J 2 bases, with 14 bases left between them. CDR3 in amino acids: CASSIVLEGTYEQYF. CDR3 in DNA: TGTGCCAGTAGTATCGTTCTAGAGGGGACCTACGAGCAGTACTTC.

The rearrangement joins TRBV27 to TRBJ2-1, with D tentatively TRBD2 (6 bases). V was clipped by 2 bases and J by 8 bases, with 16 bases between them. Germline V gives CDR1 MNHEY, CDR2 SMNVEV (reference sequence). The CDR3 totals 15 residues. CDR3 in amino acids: CASSLKWEDTHEQFF. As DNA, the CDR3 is TGTGCCAGCAGTTTAAAGTGGGAGGACACACATGAGCAGTTCTTC.

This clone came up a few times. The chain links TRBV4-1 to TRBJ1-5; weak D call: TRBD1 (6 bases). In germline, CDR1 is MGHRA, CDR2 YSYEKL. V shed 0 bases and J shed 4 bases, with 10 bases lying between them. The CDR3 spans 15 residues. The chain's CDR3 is CASSQDDRFNQPQHF. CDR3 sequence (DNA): TGCGCCAGCAGCCAAGACGACAGGTTTAATCAGCCCCAGCATTTT.

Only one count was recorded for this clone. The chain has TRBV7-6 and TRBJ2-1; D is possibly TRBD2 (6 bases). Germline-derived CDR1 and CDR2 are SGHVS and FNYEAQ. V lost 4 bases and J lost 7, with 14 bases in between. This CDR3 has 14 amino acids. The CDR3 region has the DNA TGTGCCAGCAGCTCTGGCGGGGCCCCGAATGAGCAGTTCTTC. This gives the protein CASSSGGAPNEQFF.